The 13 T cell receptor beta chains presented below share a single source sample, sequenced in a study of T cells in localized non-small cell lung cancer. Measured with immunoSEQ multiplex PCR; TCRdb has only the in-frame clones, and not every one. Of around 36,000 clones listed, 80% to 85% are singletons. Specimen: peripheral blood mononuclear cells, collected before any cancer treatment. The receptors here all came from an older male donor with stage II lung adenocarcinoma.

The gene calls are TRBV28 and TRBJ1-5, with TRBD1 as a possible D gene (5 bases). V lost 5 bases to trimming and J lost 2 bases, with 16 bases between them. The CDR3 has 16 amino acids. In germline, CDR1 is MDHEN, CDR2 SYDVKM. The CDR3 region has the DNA TGTGCCAGCAGTCCGCAGGGCGGGAAGGGCAATCAGCCCCAGCATTTT. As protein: CASSPQGGKGNQPQHF.

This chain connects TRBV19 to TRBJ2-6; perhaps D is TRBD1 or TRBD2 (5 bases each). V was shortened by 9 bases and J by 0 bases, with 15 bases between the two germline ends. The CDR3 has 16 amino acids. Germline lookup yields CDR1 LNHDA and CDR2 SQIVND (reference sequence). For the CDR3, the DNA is TGTGCCAGCCAGGAGGCGAGGGGCTCTGGGGCCAACGTCCTGACTTTC. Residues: CASQEARGSGANVLTF. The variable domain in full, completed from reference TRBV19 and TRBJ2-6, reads DGGITQSPKYLFRKEGQNVTLSCEQNLNHDAMYWYRQDPGQGLRLIYYSQIVNDFQKGDIAEGYSVSREKKESFPLTVTSAQKNPTAFYLCASQEARGSGANVLTFGAGSRLTVL.

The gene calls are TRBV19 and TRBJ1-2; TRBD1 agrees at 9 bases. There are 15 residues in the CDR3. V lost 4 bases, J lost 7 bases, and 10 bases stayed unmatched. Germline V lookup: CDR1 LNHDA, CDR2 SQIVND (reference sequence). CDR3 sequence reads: CASSTSQGARLGYTF. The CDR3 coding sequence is TGTGCCAGTAGTACTTCACAGGGGGCGCGTCTTGGCTACACCTTC.

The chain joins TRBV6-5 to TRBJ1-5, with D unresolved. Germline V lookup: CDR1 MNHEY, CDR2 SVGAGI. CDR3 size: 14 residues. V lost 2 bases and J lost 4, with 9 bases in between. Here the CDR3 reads CASSYKGQNQPQHF. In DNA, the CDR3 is TGTGCCAGCAGTTACAAAGGGCAGAATCAGCCCCAGCATTTT.

CDR3 sequence reads: CASSPGTVNEKLFF. Written as DNA, the CDR3 is TGTGCCAGCTCACCAGGGACAGTTAATGAAAAACTGTTTTTT. This chain connects TRBV18 to TRBJ1-4; 7 bases align to TRBD1. The CDR3 sequence is 14 residues long. In germline, CDR1 is KGHSH, CDR2 LQKENI. V lost 2 bases, J lost 4 bases, and 1 base stayed unmatched.

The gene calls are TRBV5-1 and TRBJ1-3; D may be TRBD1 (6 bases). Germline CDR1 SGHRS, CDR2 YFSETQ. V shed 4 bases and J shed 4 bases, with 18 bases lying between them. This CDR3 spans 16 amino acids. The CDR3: CASSADGGAGGNTIYF. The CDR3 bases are TGCGCCAGCAGCGCCGACGGGGGCGCGGGGGGAAACACCATATATTTT.

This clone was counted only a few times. The CDR3 loop is CASIPGRRNTEAFF. CDR3 DNA: TGTGCCAGTATCCCGGGGCGCAGGAACACTGAAGCTTTCTTT. This sequence joins TRBV19 and TRBJ1-1; the D gene is possibly TRBD1 (5 bases). The V end lost 7 bases, the J end lost 1 base, and 13 bases lay between the germline ends. Germline V gene lookup returns CDR1 LNHDA and CDR2 SQIVND (reference sequence). The CDR3 has 14 amino acids.

The CDR3 region has the DNA TGTGCTAAGGGGGCGGGAGTCCGAACAGATACGCAGTATTTT. Protein product: CAKGAGVRTDTQYF. The chain combines TRBV12-5 with TRBJ2-3; D might be TRBD1 or TRBD2, each matching 7 bases. CDR3 length: 14 residues. V gave up 10 bases and J gave up 3 bases, with 17 bases separating them. CDR1 and CDR2 (germline): LGHNT, FRNRAP.

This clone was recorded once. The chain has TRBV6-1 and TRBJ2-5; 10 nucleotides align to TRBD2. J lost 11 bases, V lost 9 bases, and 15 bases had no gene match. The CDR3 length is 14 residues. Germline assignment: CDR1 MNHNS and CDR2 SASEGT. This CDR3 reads CASQPGLAPREQYF. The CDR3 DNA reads TGTGCCAGTCAACCGGGACTAGCGCCGCGGGAGCAGTACTTC.

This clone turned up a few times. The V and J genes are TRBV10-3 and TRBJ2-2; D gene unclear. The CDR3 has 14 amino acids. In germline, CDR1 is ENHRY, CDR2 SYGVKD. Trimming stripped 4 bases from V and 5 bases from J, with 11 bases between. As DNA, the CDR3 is TGTGCCATCAGTGTAGGTCTTGGGACCGGGGAGCTGTTTTTT. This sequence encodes CAISVGLGTGELFF.

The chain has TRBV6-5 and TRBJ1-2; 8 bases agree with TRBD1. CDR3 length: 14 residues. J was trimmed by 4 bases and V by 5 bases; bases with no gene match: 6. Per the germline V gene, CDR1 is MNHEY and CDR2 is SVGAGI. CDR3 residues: CASSPRTGSYGYTF. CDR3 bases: TGTGCCAGCAGTCCCAGGACAGGGAGCTATGGCTACACCTTC.

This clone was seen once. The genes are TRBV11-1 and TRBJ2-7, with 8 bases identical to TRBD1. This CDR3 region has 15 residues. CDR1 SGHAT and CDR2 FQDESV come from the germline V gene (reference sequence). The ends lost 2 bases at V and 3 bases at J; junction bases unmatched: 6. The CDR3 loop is CASSLSTGAYYEQYF. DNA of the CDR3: TGTGCCAGCAGCTTATCGACAGGGGCTTACTACGAGCAGTACTTC.

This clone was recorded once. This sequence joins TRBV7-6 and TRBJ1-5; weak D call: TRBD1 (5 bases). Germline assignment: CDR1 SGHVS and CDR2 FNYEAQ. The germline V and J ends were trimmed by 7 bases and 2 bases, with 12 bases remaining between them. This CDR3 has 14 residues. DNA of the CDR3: TGTGCCAGCACCGAGGGACGGGGCAATCAGCCCCAGCATTTT. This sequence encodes CASTEGRGNQPQHF.